Each of the 25 T cell receptor beta chains below was sequenced from the same sample in a study of cytomegalovirus exposure and HLA in healthy donors. The PCR contained 60 Vbeta and 13 Jbeta primers. Repertoires were generated with immunoSEQ multiplex PCR, while TCRdb's copy carries only in-frame clones and drops some. Counted here are about 120,000 clones, 60% to 85% occurring once; the ten biggest clones make up around 3%. Input material: PBMCs. The receptors were sampled from a woman aged 40 to 49 in good health and CMV-seropositive.

The gene calls are TRBV4-1 and TRBJ2-3, with TRBD2 matching over 7 bases. This CDR3 spans 14 amino acids. Germline assignment: CDR1 MGHRA and CDR2 YSYEKL. The junction had 1 base not matched to a gene; V was cut back by 3 bases and J by 1 base. The CDR3 protein is CASSQGLRTDTQYF. DNA for the CDR3: TGCGCCAGCAGCCAGGGACTACGCACAGATACGCAGTATTTT.

This chain joins TRBV19 and TRBJ2-3; 11 bases line up with TRBD1. The germline V gene encodes CDR1 LNHDA and CDR2 SQIVND (reference sequence). The CDR3 is 15 amino acids. V lost 5 bases and J lost 4; bases outside the gene matches: 5. The DNA of the CDR3 is TGTGCCAGTAGTGGTGGGGACAGGGGGTCAGATACGCAGTATTTT. Its protein is CASSGGDRGSDTQYF.

This clone was seen only a few times. This chain links TRBV18 with TRBJ1-1; 8 nucleotides match TRBD1. V was clipped by 6 bases and J by 2 bases; unmatched bases: 8. The CDR3 covers 15 residues. The germline V gene encodes CDR1 KGHSH and CDR2 LQKENI. The CDR3 bases are TGTGCCAGCTCTCTAGGAGGGACAGGAAACACTGAAGCTTTCTTT. As protein: CASSLGGTGNTEAFF. Based on the CDR3 plus reference TRBV18 and TRBJ1-1, the full variable domain is NAGVMQNPRHLVRRRGQEARLRCSPMKGHSHVYWYRQLPEEGLKFMVYLQKENIIDESGMPKERFSAEFPKEGPSILRIQQVVRGDSAAYFCASSLGGTGNTEAFFGQGTRLTVV.

This clone is termed medium-sized. The chain couples TRBV7-9 to TRBJ2-1; TRBD2 aligns across 7 bases. Germline lookup yields CDR1 SEHNR and CDR2 FQNEAQ (reference sequence). This CDR3 is built from 15 residues. Germline trimming cut 4 bases from V and 6 bases from J; bases unmatched to any gene: 9. The CDR3 nucleotides are TGTGCCAGCAGCTATTCCGGGACTACCGGCAATGAGCAGTTCTTC. Translated, it gives CASSYSGTTGNEQFF.

The chain links TRBV5-1 to TRBJ1-2, with 10 bases identical to TRBD1. This CDR3 comprises 18 residues. With V trimmed by 3 bases and J by 7 bases, 18 bases remained unmatched. Looked up from germline, CDR1 is SGHRS and CDR2 is YFSETQ. This chain's CDR3 is CASSWGGGTGAADCGYTF. The CDR3 DNA sequence: TGCGCCAGCAGCTGGGGAGGAGGGACAGGGGCCGCAGACTGTGGCTACACCTTC.

The genes are TRBV9 and TRBJ2-7, with 7 nucleotides matching TRBD1. The CDR3 spans 16 residues. Germline values: CDR1 SGDLS, CDR2 YYNGEE. V was pared by 0 bases and J by 7 bases, with 13 bases of the junction left unmatched. Written as DNA, the CDR3 is TGTGCCAGCAGCGTAGGAGGGGGTTGGGACAGCTCGGAGCAGTACTTC. Protein product: CASSVGGGWDSSEQYF.

The chain employs TRBV4-1 and TRBJ2-1; D possibly corresponds to TRBD1 (6 bases). Germline lookup yields CDR1 MGHRA and CDR2 YSYEKL. This CDR3 is built from 15 residues. The V and J ends lost 4 bases and 2 bases respectively, with 12 bases between them. This CDR3 is CASSPGHQAYNEQFF. In nucleotides, the CDR3 is TGCGCCAGCAGCCCGGGACACCAAGCCTACAATGAGCAGTTCTTC.

On this clone: The sample holds other DNA sequences that translate to the same CDR3. The rearrangement links TRBV5-1 to TRBJ2-5, with 12 bases identical to TRBD2. In germline, CDR1 is SGHRS, CDR2 YFSETQ. The junction had 2 bases not matched to a gene; V was cut back by 0 bases and J by 5 bases. The CDR3 spans 15 residues. The CDR3 sequence is CASSLGLAGEETQYF. As DNA, the CDR3 is TGCGCCAGCAGCTTGGGACTAGCGGGAGAGGAGACCCAGTACTTC.

This rearrangement joins TRBV5-4 to TRBJ2-3; possible D gene TRBD1, 5 bases. This CDR3 spans 16 amino acids. The germline V and J ends were trimmed by 0 bases and 4 bases, with 15 bases remaining between them. Looked up from germline, CDR1 is SGHNT and CDR2 is YYREEE (reference sequence). Here the CDR3 reads CASSLEGARGADTQYF. As DNA, the CDR3 is TGTGCCAGCAGCTTGGAAGGGGCGCGAGGCGCAGATACGCAGTATTTT.

This clone was recorded once. The chain uses TRBV9 and TRBJ2-5; TRBD1 aligns across 8 bases. This CDR3 comprises 15 residues. The germline V gene encodes CDR1 SGDLS and CDR2 YYNGEE. The V segment lost 0 bases and the J segment 4 bases; nucleotides outside the gene matches: 5. In DNA form, the CDR3 reads TGTGCCAGCAGCGTAGACCCCACAGGGGGAGAGACCCAGTACTTC. Its protein is CASSVDPTGGETQYF.

The V and J genes are TRBV19 and TRBJ1-6, with a weak D call TRBD1 (6 bases). Trimming stripped 1 base from V and 10 bases from J, with 17 bases between. In germline, CDR1 is LNHDA, CDR2 SQIVND (reference sequence). This CDR3 is 16 amino acids long. The CDR3 here is CASSIVGTLSRSPLHF. DNA for the CDR3: TGTGCCAGTAGTATAGTGGGGACACTCTCGAGATCACCCCTCCACTTT.

This chain connects TRBV7-2 to TRBJ1-6, with D tentatively TRBD1 (6 bases). CDR3 length equals 15 residues. Between the trimmed V and J ends, which lost 4 bases and 7 bases, there was a span of 14 bases. From germline, CDR1 is SGHTA and CDR2 FQGNSA. The CDR3 DNA sequence: TGTGCCAGCAGCTCTACAGGGAAAATAAATTCACCCCTCCACTTT. Residues: CASSSTGKINSPLHF.

The gene calls are TRBV11-2 and TRBJ2-1, with 7 bases matching TRBD1. The CDR3 has 14 amino acids. V shed 7 bases and J 4 bases; nucleotides not matched to a gene: 7. CDR1 and CDR2 from the germline V gene are SGHAT and FQNNGV. The CDR3 region is CASTSRGLYNEQFF. CDR3 nucleotides: TGTGCCAGCACATCAAGGGGGCTTTACAATGAGCAGTTCTTC.

Turning to this clone: This sample also contains other DNA sequences that code for the same CDR3. This rearrangement joins TRBV5-1 to TRBJ1-2; 7 bases line up with TRBD1. Germline V lookup: CDR1 SGHRS, CDR2 YFSETQ. The CDR3 contains 13 residues. Losses at the gene ends were 4 bases for V and 5 bases for J; bases not matched to a gene: 5. The CDR3 is CASSPGQSYGYTF. As DNA, the CDR3 is TGCGCCAGCAGCCCGGGACAGTCATATGGCTACACCTTC.

The J gene is TRBJ2-7, the V gene TRBV4-1; 8 bases are a match to TRBD1. Germline loops: CDR1 MGHRA, CDR2 YSYEKL. CDR3 length: 15 amino acids. The V gene end was trimmed by 2 bases and the J gene end by 2 bases; junction bases not matched to a gene: 5. The CDR3 here is CASSQRQGWTYEQYF. The CDR3 coding sequence is TGCGCCAGCAGCCAAAGACAGGGGTGGACCTACGAGCAGTACTTC.

This clone was counted only a few times. This chain connects TRBV6-5 to TRBJ2-5, with D possibly TRBD2 on 6 matching bases. The J call may be wrong; the DNA end is better matched by TRBJ2-7. CDR3 length equals 13 residues. CDR1 is MNHEY, CDR2 SVGAGI, per germline. CDR3 sequence (DNA): TGTGCCAGCAGTTACCGACTAGACTACGAGCAGTACTTC. Protein: CASSYRLDYEQYF.

The CDR3 coding sequence is TGCGCCAGCAGCTTCAACAGCAAAAATGAAAAACTGTTTTTT. This sequence encodes CASSFNSKNEKLFF. The chain links TRBV5-1 to TRBJ1-4; no firm D call. This CDR3 is 14 amino acids long. V lost 2 bases, J lost 5 bases, and 10 bases lay in between. The germline gives CDR1 SGHRS, CDR2 YFSETQ.

V and J are TRBV6-5 and TRBJ1-2, with D perhaps TRBD1 (5 bases). The CDR3 has 13 residues. Germline V gives CDR1 MNHEY, CDR2 SVGAGI. V dropped 6 bases and J dropped 5 bases, with 13 bases sitting between them. CDR3 DNA: TGTGCCAGCAGCCGCGACGGGGGATATGGCTACACCTTC. Its translation: CASSRDGGYGYTF.

This rearrangement joins TRBV21-1 to TRBJ1-6; TRBD1 is taken as the D call from the table, unchecked against the DNA. TRBV21-1 is annotated as a pseudogene. This CDR3 contains 14 residues. The CDR3 DNA follows: TGTGCCAGCAGCAAAGGGGCAGGGCACCGACCCCTCCACTTT. Protein: CASSKGAGHRPLHF.

V and J are TRBV19 and TRBJ2-4; no clear D gene. CDR1 is LNHDA and CDR2 is SQIVND in the germline V gene (reference sequence). The CDR3 is made up of 11 amino acids. V lost 4 bases to trimming and J lost 6 bases, with 4 bases between them. In DNA form, the CDR3 reads TGTGCCAGTAGTACGTTAAACATTCAGTACTTC. This gives the protein CASSTLNIQYF.

J is TRBJ1-4 and V is TRBV4-3, with 8 positions matching TRBD1. The germline gives CDR1 LGHNA, CDR2 YSLEER. J gave up 6 bases and V 0 bases, and 6 bases lay outside the gene matches. CDR3 length: 16 amino acids. The CDR3 reads CASSQDRQGAHEKLFF. The CDR3 DNA sequence: TGCGCCAGCAGCCAAGATAGGCAGGGGGCTCATGAAAAACTGTTTTTT.

J is TRBJ2-1 and V is TRBV7-9; 10 bases match TRBD1. The germline CDR1 and CDR2 sequences are SEHNR and FQNEAQ (reference sequence). Losses at the gene ends were 6 bases for V and 5 bases for J; bases not matched to a gene: 7. The CDR3 loop spans 15 amino acids. The CDR3 region is CASRKAGTGDNEQFF. CDR3 sequence (DNA): TGTGCCAGCAGGAAGGCCGGGACAGGGGACAATGAGCAGTTCTTC. The entire variable domain, with the rest obtained from reference TRBV7-9 and TRBJ2-1, is as follows: DTGVSQNPRHKITKRGQNVTFRCDPISEHNRLYWYRQTLGQGPEFLTYFQNEAQLEKSRLLSDRFSAERPKGSFSTLEIQRTEQGDSAMYLCASRKAGTGDNEQFFGPGTRLTVL.

J is TRBJ1-2 and V is TRBV11-2, with D possibly TRBD1 on 5 matching bases. V lost 6 bases and J lost 0, with 14 bases in between. The germline CDR1 and CDR2 sequences are SGHAT and FQNNGV. The CDR3 length is 15 residues. This CDR3 reads CASRHNRRPNYGYTF. DNA of the CDR3: TGTGCCAGCAGGCATAACAGGAGACCTAACTATGGCTACACCTTC.

The chain combines TRBV29-1 with TRBJ1-5; maybe TRBD1 (6 bases). V shed 6 bases and J shed 0 bases, with 12 bases lying between them. The CDR3 sequence is 14 residues long. The V gene's germline CDR1 is SQVTM and CDR2 ANQGSEA. CDR3 sequence (DNA): TGCAGCGTACAAGCGGACAGTAGCAATCAGCCCCAGCATTTT. Encoded protein: CSVQADSSNQPQHF. The whole variable domain, filled in from reference TRBV29-1 and TRBJ1-5, reads SAVISQKPSRDICQRGTSLTIQCQVDSQVTMMFWYRQQPGQSLTLIATANQGSEATYESGFVIDKFPISRPNLTFSTLTVSNMSPEDSSIYLCSVQADSSNQPQHFGDGTRLSIL.

The chain uses TRBV5-6 and TRBJ2-3, with D possibly TRBD1 on 6 matching bases. Germline V gene data show CDR1 as SGHDT and CDR2 as YYEEEE. V lost 8 bases, J lost 4 bases, and 29 bases lay in between. The CDR3 length is 18 residues. The CDR3 DNA is TGTGCCAGTCTACGGCAGGGGTGGTTTGGGGACACTTCAGATACGCAGTATTTT. This encodes CASLRQGWFGDTSDTQYF. Full variable domain (missing parts from reference TRBV5-6 and TRBJ2-3): DAGVTQSPTHLIKTRGQQVTLRCSPKSGHDTVSWYQQALGQGPQFIFQYYEEEERQRGNFPDRFSGHQFPNYSSELNVNALLLGDSALYLCASLRQGWFGDTSDTQYFGPGTRLTVL.